This TCR beta chain was recovered during a study of T cells in Graves' hyperthyroidism and ophthalmopathy (dated by TCRdb to between 2018 and 2021). Context from the whole study: Peripheral blood was sampled at the time of initial diagnosis, prior to any treatment. After sampling, hyperthyroidism patients received methimazole starting at 30 mg daily, and ophthalmopathy patients received high-dose intravenous methylprednisolone. The study also compared thyroid tissue and blood T-cell repertoires from roughly 6 Graves' hyperthyroidism patients. According to the paper, TCR Vbeta CDR3 sequencing was carried out on about 140 peripheral blood samples, which came from more than 40 ophthalmopathy, around 75 hyperthyroidism and around 17 progressor patients. An independent validation cohort of about 20 hyperthyroidism patients and over 15 patients who later progressed to ophthalmopathy tested prospective prediction of ophthalmopathy. The 100 or so discovery patients were randomly divided into training and test sets at a 7:3 ratio. To identify distinguishing TCR V-J signatures, a discovery cohort of 90 to 100 patients was used, comprising some 45 with Graves' ophthalmopathy and around 60 with stable Graves' hyperthyroidism. General study outcomes and caveats: In validation, the model predicted progression to ophthalmopathy a median of roughly 6.1 months before onset, with about 70% sensitivity and just under 75% specificity. No statistical method was used to set the sample size in advance, and investigators knew the group allocation. A model built on a 13 V-J signature distinguished ophthalmopathy from stable hyperthyroidism, reaching around 87% sensitivity and approximately 83% specificity in cross-validation and 80%/75% in testing. Most expanded thyroid clonotypes (frequency above 0.001) were also detected in blood, suggesting blood repertoires may reflect thyroid immune responses.

The table lists this clonotype with many counts. Its antigen has not been determined. Qualities for individual bases were not recorded, and no much larger clone is one base off. Including cysteine and phenylalanine, the CDR3 has 12 amino acids. The DNA shown is the 36-base CDR3, in frame from base 1. V loses 3 bases of germline sequence and J loses 1 base, and the interval between the two ends is 6 bases. CDR1 and CDR2 (DFQATT, SNEGSKA) derive from the germline V gene (reference sequence). Stable Graves' hyperthyroidism was defined as no progression to ophthalmopathy during 18 months of follow-up. Hyperthyroidism patients were newly diagnosed, with disease duration under 2 months, and aged 18 to 65 years. The study excluded patients with uncontrolled infections, other autoimmune diseases, pregnancy or lactation. Diagnoses were based on clinical symptoms, serum thyroxine and TRAb, thyroid ultrasound and orbital computed tomography. PBMCs were isolated from about 9.2 ml of fresh peripheral blood by Ficoll-Paque density gradient centrifugation. Total RNA was extracted using Trizol reagent, and RNA quality was assessed on an Agilent 2100 Bioanalyzer.

The TCR beta CDR3 regions were amplified from the RNA transcripts. The first round of RT-PCR for the TCR CDR3 was performed with the HTBI primer set and the Qiagen OneStep RT-PCR kit. The libraries were constructed in a second round of multiplex PCR and then size-selected and purified. The libraries were sequenced on an Illumina HiSeq2000 using paired-end 100 bp reads. As for the authors' bioinformatics: SOAPnuke was used to process the raw data, throwing out any read that contained adapters or uncalled bases, had a mean Phred below 15, or lacked an exact constant-primer or identifier match. High-quality paired reads were merged using COPE v1.2.5, and each unique nucleotide sequence was defined as a clonotype. Clonotypes were aligned to IMGT TRBV, TRBD and TRBJ reference segments using MiTCR v1.1. Analysis was restricted to V-J combinations with a frequency above 0.0001, which covered roughly 99% of repertoires. The TCS score was defined as F50 (clonal expansion) divided by E x V (chaos), with BLOSUM62-based TCRdist calculated between CDR3 peptides within each V-J. Welch's t-statistics and random forest reduced roughly 530 V-J features to 10 to 15, which were used in a naive Bayes classifier (R e1071). In-frame beta chains were kept once TCRdb had trimmed the public reads at Q25 with fastp and called clones with MiXCR. CDR3 protein sequences are deduplicated, and each keeps its most common genes and DNA. The V and J calls were determined by TCRdb, not by the authors. The sample contains some 620,000 distinct CDR3 sequences, about a sixth of them found a single time. Over 3.5% of the sample comes from the top ten.

The sequence is built from TRBV20-1 and TRBJ1-1, with no confidently assigned D gene. Sample: blood. The TCR comes from a woman aged 25 to 39 with Graves' hyperthyroidism. The nucleotide sequence reads TGCAGTGCTAGTATCAAGAACACTGAAGCTTTCTTT. Translated, this is CSASIKNTEAFF.